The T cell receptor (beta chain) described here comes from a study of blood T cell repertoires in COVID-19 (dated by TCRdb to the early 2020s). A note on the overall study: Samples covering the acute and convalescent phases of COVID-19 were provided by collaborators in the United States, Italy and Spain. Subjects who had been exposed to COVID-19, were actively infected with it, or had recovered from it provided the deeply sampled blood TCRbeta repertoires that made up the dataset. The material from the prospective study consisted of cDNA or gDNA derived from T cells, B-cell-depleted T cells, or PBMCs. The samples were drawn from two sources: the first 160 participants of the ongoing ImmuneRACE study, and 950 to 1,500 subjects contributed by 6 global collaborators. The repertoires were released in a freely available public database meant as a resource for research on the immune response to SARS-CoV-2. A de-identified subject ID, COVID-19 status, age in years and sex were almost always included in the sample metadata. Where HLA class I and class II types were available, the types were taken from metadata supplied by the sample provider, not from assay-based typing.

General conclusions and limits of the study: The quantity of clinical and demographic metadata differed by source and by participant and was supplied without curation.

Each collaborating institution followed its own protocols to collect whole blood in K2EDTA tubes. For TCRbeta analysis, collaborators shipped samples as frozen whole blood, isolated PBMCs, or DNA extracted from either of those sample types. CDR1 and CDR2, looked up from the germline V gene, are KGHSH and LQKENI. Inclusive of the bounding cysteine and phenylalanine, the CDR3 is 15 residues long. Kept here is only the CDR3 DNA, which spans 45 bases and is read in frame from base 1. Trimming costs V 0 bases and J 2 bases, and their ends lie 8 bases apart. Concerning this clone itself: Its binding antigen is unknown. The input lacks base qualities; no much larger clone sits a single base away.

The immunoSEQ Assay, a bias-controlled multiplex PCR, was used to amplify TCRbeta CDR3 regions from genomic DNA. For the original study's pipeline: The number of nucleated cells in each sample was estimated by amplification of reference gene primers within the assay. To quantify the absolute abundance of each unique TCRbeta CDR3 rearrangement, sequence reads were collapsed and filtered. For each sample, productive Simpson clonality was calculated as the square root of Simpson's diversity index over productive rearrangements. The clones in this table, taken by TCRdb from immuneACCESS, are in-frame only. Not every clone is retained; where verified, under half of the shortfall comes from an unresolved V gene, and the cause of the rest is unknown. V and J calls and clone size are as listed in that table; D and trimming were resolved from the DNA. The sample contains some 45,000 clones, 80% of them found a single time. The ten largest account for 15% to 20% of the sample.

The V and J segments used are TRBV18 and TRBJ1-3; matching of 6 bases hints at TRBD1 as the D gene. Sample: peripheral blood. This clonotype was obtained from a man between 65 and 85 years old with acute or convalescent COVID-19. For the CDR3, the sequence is CASSPPGQTGNTIYF. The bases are TGTGCCAGCTCACCACCAGGACAGACTGGAAACACCATATATTTT.